The rows below give T cell receptor beta chains drawn from one sample of a study of blood T cell repertoires in COVID-19. Only in-frame clones appear in the TCRdb table, and some are missing; sequencing was by immunoSEQ multiplex PCR. The table records around 140,000 clones, 70% to 85% of them present only once. The sample comprised peripheral blood. All receptors derive from a woman aged 80 or over with acute or convalescent COVID-19. Both conserved end residues are part of each CDR3. D genes are given only for firm matches. Where a row states a size, it is once, few, many or the class of an expanded clone; other rows omit it.

j_call	v_call	d_call	clone_size	cdr3_aa	cdr3_nt
TRBJ2-3	TRBV7-2	NA	NA	CASSSPPAGTRSTDTQYF	TGTGCCAGCAGCTCCCCCCCCGCCGGGACTCGTAGCACAGATACGCAGTATTTT
TRBJ2-1	TRBV14	NA	NA	CASSQASSYNEQFF	TGTGCCAGCAGCCAGGCTAGCTCCTACAATGAGCAGTTCTTC
TRBJ1-1	TRBV18	NA	NA	CASSPVRDTEAFF	TGTGCCAGCTCACCGGTCCGGGACACTGAAGCTTTCTTT
TRBJ2-5	TRBV30	NA	NA	CASPRADRETQYF	TGTGCCTCACCGCGAGCTGATCGGGAGACCCAGTACTTC
TRBJ2-7	TRBV7-9	NA	NA	CASSLATPRNYEQYF	TGTGCCAGCAGCTTAGCCACCCCTAGAAACTACGAGCAGTACTTC
TRBJ1-4	TRBV7-2	TRBD1	few	CASSLERTGGVKLFF	TGTGCCAGCAGCTTAGAAAGGACAGGGGGTGTAAAACTGTTTTTT
TRBJ1-1	TRBV19	TRBD1	NA	CASSPEGTGGTEAFF	TGTGCCAGTAGTCCAGAGGGGACAGGGGGCACTGAAGCTTTCTTT
TRBJ2-1	TRBV11-3	NA	once	CASSLDQGPYNEQFF	TGTGCCAGCAGCTTAGATCAGGGCCCCTACAATGAGCAGTTCTTC
TRBJ1-5	TRBV5-5	NA	NA	CASSLLGAAGQPQHF	TGTGCCAGCAGCTTGCTGGGGGCGGCAGGTCAGCCCCAGCATTTT
TRBJ2-2	TRBV30	TRBD2	NA	CAWSGTRAGELFF	TGTGCCTGGTCCGGGACTAGGGCCGGGGAGCTGTTTTTT
TRBJ2-5	TRBV5-1	TRBD1	NA	CASSSGGAGETQYF	TGCGCCAGCAGCTCAGGGGGCGCGGGAGAGACCCAGTACTTC